This is a list of T cell receptor beta chains from one sample in a study of blood T cell repertoires in COVID-19. The protocol was immunoSEQ multiplex PCR, while the TCRdb copy is restricted to in-frame clones and leaves out a portion. This sample has about 280,000 clones; roughly 90% occur once, and the top ten carry 3%. Sequenced input: peripheral blood. These receptors were obtained from a woman in her twenties or thirties with active or convalescent COVID-19. Both conserved end residues are part of each CDR3. Fields, in order: clone size, V gene, J gene, D gene, CDR3 DNA, CDR3 protein. The D gene is left open where the match is weak. Clone sizes are given selectively: once, few, many, or a class where the clone is expanded.

size: .; V: TRBV18; J: TRBJ2-5; D: .; DNA: TGTGCCAGCTCGGACTGGCCGAGGGACATACAAGAGACCCAGTACTTC; CDR3: CASSDWPRDIQETQYF
size: .; V: TRBV6-5; J: TRBJ1-2; D: TRBD1; DNA: TGTGCCAGCAGTTTACAGGGGGCGGACTATGGCTACACCTTC; CDR3: CASSLQGADYGYTF
size: .; V: TRBV7-9; J: TRBJ1-2; D: .; DNA: TGTGCCAGCAGCTCCCCGTACAGGGATGGCTACACCTTC; CDR3: CASSSPYRDGYTF
size: .; V: TRBV28; J: TRBJ1-4; D: .; DNA: TGTGCCAGCAGATCAGGGGCCGGTGAAAAACTGTTTTTT; CDR3: CASRSGAGEKLFF
size: .; V: TRBV18; J: TRBJ1-2; D: TRBD1; DNA: TGTGCCAGCTCACCTGACAGGGGTACTGGCTACACCTTC; CDR3: CASSPDRGTGYTF
size: .; V: TRBV4-3; J: TRBJ2-7; D: .; DNA: TGCGCCAGCATCCTGACAACATGGGAGCGGGTCTACGAGCAGTACTTC; CDR3: CASILTTWERVYEQYF
size: .; V: TRBV5-1; J: TRBJ2-5; D: TRBD2; DNA: TGCGCCAGCAGCCTCCCCCCTAGCGGGGTGAGGGAGAAGACCCAGTACTTC; CDR3: CASSLPPSGVREKTQYF
size: few; V: TRBV5-1; J: TRBJ2-3; D: TRBD1; DNA: TGCGCCAGCAGACAGGGGGTATTACCAGATACGCAGTATTTT; CDR3: CASRQGVLPDTQYF
size: .; V: TRBV5-4; J: TRBJ1-2; D: TRBD1; DNA: TGTGCCAGCAGCGCAGCGCAGGGGGTGAACTATGGCTACACCTTC; CDR3: CASSAAQGVNYGYTF
size: .; V: TRBV11-3; J: TRBJ2-1; D: TRBD2; DNA: TGTGCCAGCAGCTTAGGTGGGACTAGTGGTGAGCAGTTCTTC; CDR3: CASSLGGTSGEQFF
size: .; V: TRBV29-1; J: TRBJ2-3; D: .; DNA: TGCAGCGCCCTCCCGACCTCTCGGGGAGATACGCAGTATTTT; CDR3: CSALPTSRGDTQYF
size: .; V: TRBV5-5; J: TRBJ1-1; D: .; DNA: TGTGCCAGCAGCTTGGGGCTGGGCTGGAACACTGAAGCTTTCTTT; CDR3: CASSLGLGWNTEAFF
size: .; V: TRBV3-1/TRBV3-2; J: TRBJ2-1; D: TRBD2; DNA: TGTGCCAGCAGCACCCCGGGACTAGCCGGCAATGAGCAGTTCTTC; CDR3: CASSTPGLAGNEQFF
size: .; V: TRBV7-6; J: TRBJ2-7; D: .; DNA: TGTGCCAGCAGCTTAGAACAGAGGGCCAGGGGCGACGAGCAGTACTTC; CDR3: CASSLEQRARGDEQYF
size: .; V: TRBV7-8; J: TRBJ2-1; D: TRBD1; DNA: TGTGCCAGCAGCTTAGCATCCGCCCCAGGGGGCGAAGGGCAGTTCTTC; CDR3: CASSLASAPGGEGQFF
size: .; V: TRBV7-2; J: TRBJ1-2; D: .; DNA: TGTGCCAGCAGCCCGGGGATATCTTTCTACTATGGCTACACCTTC; CDR3: CASSPGISFYYGYTF
size: few; V: TRBV7-9; J: TRBJ1-2; D: TRBD1; DNA: TGTGCCAGCAGCTTATCCGACAAAGCGACCGGGACAGATTATGGCTACACCTTC; CDR3: CASSLSDKATGTDYGYTF
size: few; V: TRBV27; J: TRBJ2-7; D: TRBD1; DNA: TGTGCCAGCAGCTACTTACAGGGGTTTCCCTACGAGCAGTACTTC; CDR3: CASSYLQGFPYEQYF
size: .; V: TRBV5-4; J: TRBJ2-1; D: TRBD2; DNA: TGTGCCAGCAGCTCCTGGACTAGCGGGGGAGGGGAGCAGTTCTTC; CDR3: CASSSWTSGGGEQFF
size: .; V: TRBV6-4; J: TRBJ1-1; D: .; DNA: TGTGCCAGCAGGAAAACAGGGAATTCGGTAGCTTTCTTT; CDR3: CASRKTGNSVAFF
size: .; V: TRBV5-1; J: TRBJ2-7; D: .; DNA: TGCGCCAGCAGCTTGGGGCCTGCGGGCGAGCAGTACTTC; CDR3: CASSLGPAGEQYF
size: few; V: TRBV2; J: TRBJ1-6; D: .; DNA: TGTGCCAGCAGACCGACACAGCCTAATTCACCCCTCCACTTT; CDR3: CASRPTQPNSPLHF
size: .; V: TRBV4-1; J: TRBJ2-5; D: .; DNA: TGCGCCAGCAGCCAAACTGGACTGGAAGAGACCCAGTACTTC; CDR3: CASSQTGLEETQYF
size: .; V: TRBV6-5; J: TRBJ2-5; D: .; DNA: TGTGCCAGCAGGTCCCCAAGAGGAGAGACCCAGTACTTC; CDR3: CASRSPRGETQYF
size: .; V: TRBV7-9; J: TRBJ2-5; D: TRBD2; DNA: TGTGCCAGCAGCTTAGTGGGGGGGACCTCAGAGACCCAGTACTTC; CDR3: CASSLVGGTSETQYF
size: .; V: TRBV6-5; J: TRBJ1-4; D: .; DNA: TGTGCCAGCAGTCCACAGGGAGAAAAACTGTTTTTT; CDR3: CASSPQGEKLFF
size: .; V: TRBV7-2; J: TRBJ1-4; D: TRBD1; DNA: TGTGCCAGCAGCCGTAACAGGGGAATTAATGAAAAACTGTTTTTT; CDR3: CASSRNRGINEKLFF